This TCR beta chain was observed in a study of shared T cell receptors in the human thymus. Germline assignment: CDR1 SGHTA and CDR2 FQGNSA. Trimming removed 6 bases from V and 1 base from J, with 9 bases in between. The CDR3 totals 13 residues. Clones were sequenced by immunoSEQ multiplex PCR, and TCRdb holds only the in-frame ones, with some missing. The sample includes 500,000 to 850,000 clones, 70% to 90% of them seen just once. These same records also appear under a second study, on human thymus T cells.

J is TRBJ1-1 and V is TRBV7-2, with D maybe TRBD1 (6 bases). Sequenced: thymocytes. The clonotype originates from a boy younger than two with a congenital heart defect. As DNA, the CDR3 is TGTGCCAGCAGTTTACAGGGGAACACTGAAGCTTTCTTT. Translated: CASSLQGNTEAFF.